This TCR beta chain was documented in a study of blood T cell repertoires in COVID-19. Study summary: Some COVID-19 samples were acute and others convalescent; all came from the United States, Italy and Spain. Sources were T cells, B-cell-depleted T cells, or PBMCs; the material itself was cDNA or gDNA.

The CDR3 has 14 residues. The germline CDR1 and CDR2 sequences are MDHEN and SYDVKM. Between the trimmed V and J ends, which lost 6 bases and 2 bases, there was a span of 13 bases. The authors' processing: Reference gene primer amplification gave nucleated cell count estimates. Sequencing was performed with immunoSEQ multiplex PCR; in TCRdb, only in-frame clones are kept and a portion is missing. From that table come the V and J calls and clone size; the DNA was used to work out D and trimming. The repertoire holds approximately 120,000 clones, with more than 80% as singletons. The material sequenced was peripheral blood. This TCR was sampled from a human donor in a cohort sampled during active COVID-19. The chain couples TRBV28 to TRBJ1-2; D is perhaps TRBD1 (5 bases). The CDR3 DNA reads as TGTGCCAGCAGCACAACGACAGTCAACTATGGCTACACCTTC. It translates to CASSTTTVNYGYTF.